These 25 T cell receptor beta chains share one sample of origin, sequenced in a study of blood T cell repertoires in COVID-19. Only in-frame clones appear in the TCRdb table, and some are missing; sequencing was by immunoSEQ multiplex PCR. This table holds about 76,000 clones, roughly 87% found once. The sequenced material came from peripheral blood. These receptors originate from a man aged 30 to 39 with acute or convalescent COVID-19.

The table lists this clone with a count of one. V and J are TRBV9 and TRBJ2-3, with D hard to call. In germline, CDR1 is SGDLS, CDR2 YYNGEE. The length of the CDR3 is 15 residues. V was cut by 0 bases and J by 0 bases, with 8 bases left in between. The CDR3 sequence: CASSVGATSTDTQYF. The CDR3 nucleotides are TGTGCCAGCAGCGTAGGAGCGACCAGCACAGATACGCAGTATTTT.

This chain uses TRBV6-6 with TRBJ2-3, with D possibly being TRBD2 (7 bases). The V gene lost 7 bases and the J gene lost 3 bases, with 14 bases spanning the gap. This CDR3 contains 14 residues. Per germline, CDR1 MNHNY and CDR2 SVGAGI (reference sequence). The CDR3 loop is CASTWGGTTDTQYF. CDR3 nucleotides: TGTGCCAGCACCTGGGGAGGGACAACAGATACGCAGTATTTT.

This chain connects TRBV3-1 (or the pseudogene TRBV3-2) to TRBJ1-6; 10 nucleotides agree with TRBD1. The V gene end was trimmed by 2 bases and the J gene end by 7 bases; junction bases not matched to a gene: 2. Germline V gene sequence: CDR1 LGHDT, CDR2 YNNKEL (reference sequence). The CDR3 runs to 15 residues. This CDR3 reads CASSQRGQGNSPLHF. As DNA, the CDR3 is TGTGCCAGCAGCCAAAGGGGACAGGGGAATTCACCCCTCCACTTT.

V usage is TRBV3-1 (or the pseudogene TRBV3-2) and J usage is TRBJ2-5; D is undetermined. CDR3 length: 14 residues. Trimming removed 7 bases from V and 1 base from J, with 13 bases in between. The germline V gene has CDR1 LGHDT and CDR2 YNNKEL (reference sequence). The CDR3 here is CASTRFTTQETQYF. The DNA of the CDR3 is TGTGCCAGCACCCGATTCACTACCCAAGAGACCCAGTACTTC.

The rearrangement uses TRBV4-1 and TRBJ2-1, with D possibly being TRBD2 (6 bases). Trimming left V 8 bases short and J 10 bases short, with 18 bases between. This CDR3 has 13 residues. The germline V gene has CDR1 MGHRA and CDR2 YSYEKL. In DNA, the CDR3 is TGCGCCAGCTGCCGGGACCCGGGGGTAGAGCAGTTCTTC. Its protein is CASCRDPGVEQFF.

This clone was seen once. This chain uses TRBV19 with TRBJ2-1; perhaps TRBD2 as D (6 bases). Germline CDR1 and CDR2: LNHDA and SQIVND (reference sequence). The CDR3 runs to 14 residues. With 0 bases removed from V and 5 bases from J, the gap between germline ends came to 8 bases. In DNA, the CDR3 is TGTGCCAGTAGTATAGATTGGACTAACAATGAGCAGTTCTTC. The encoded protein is CASSIDWTNNEQFF.

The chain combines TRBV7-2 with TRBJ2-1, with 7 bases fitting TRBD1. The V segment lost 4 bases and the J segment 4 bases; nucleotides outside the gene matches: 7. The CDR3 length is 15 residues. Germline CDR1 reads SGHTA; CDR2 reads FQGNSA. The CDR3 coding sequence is TGTGCCAGCAGCTCCCTGGGACAGTCTTACAATGAGCAGTTCTTC. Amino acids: CASSSLGQSYNEQFF.

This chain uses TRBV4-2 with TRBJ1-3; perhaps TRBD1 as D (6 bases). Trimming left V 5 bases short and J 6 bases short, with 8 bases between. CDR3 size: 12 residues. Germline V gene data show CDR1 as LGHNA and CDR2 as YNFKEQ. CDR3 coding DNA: TGTGCCAGCAGCAAGGGGGAAAACACCATATATTTT. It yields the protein CASSKGENTIYF.

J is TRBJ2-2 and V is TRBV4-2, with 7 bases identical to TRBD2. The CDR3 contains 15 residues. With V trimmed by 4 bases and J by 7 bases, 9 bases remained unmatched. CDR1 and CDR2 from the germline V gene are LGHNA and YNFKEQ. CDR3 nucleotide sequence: TGTGCCAGCAGCCCCGGACTAGGCTGGATCGGGGAGCTGTTTTTT. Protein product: CASSPGLGWIGELFF.

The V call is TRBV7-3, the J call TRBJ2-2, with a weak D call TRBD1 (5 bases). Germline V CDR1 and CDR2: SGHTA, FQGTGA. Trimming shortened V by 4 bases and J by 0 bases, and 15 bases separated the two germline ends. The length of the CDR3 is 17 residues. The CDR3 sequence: CASSSQGVRPNTGELFF. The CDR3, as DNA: TGTGCCAGCAGCTCCCAGGGTGTGCGACCGAACACCGGGGAGCTGTTTTTT.

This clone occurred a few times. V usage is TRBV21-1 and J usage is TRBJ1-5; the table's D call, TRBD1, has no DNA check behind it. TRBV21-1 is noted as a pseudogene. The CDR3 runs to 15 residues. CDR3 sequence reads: CASSKALTGTQPQHF. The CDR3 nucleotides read TGTGCCAGCAGCAAAGCCTTGACAGGGACCCAGCCCCAGCATTTT.

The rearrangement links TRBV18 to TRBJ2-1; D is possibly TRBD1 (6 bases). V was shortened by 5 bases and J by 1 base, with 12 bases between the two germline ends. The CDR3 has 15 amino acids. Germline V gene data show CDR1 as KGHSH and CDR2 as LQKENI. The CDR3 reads CASSLGGQSYNEQFF. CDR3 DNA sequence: TGTGCCAGCTCATTAGGGGGTCAATCCTACAATGAGCAGTTCTTC.

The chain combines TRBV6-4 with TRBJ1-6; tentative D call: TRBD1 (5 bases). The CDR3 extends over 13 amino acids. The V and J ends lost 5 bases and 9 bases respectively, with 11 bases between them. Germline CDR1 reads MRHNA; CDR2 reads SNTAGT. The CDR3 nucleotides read TGTGCCAGCAGTACCCAAAGGGGTTCACCCCTCCACTTT. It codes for CASSTQRGSPLHF.

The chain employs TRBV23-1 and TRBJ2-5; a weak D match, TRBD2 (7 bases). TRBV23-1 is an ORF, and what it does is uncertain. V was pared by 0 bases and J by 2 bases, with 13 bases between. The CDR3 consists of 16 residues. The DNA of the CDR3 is TGCGCCAGCAGTCAATCCCAGGGGAGGGGGCAAGAGACCCAGTACTTC. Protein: CASSQSQGRGQETQYF.

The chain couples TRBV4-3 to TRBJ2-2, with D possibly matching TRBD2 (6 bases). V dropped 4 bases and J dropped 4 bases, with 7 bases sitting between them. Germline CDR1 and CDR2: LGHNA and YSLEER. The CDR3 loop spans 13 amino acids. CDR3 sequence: CASSRDFTGELFF. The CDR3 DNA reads TGCGCCAGCAGCCGGGACTTCACCGGGGAGCTGTTTTTT.

CDR3 sequence (DNA): TGTGCCAGCAGTTTTCCGGGCACCATATATTTT. Its protein is CASSFPGTIYF. V is TRBV28 and J is TRBJ1-3; D is undetermined. V lost 3 bases, J lost 9 bases, and 6 bases lay in between. Germline CDR1 and CDR2: MDHEN and SYDVKM. There are 11 residues in the CDR3.

The CDR3 sequence is CASSFSGLNNNEQFF. CDR3 bases: TGTGCCAGCAGCTTTTCGGGACTGAATAACAATGAGCAGTTCTTC. The chain is built from TRBV5-5 and TRBJ2-1; the D gene is possibly TRBD2 (6 bases). Germline V gene data show CDR1 as SGHKS and CDR2 as YYEKEE (reference sequence). This CDR3 spans 15 amino acids. Trimming pared 2 bases from V and 5 bases from J, leaving 14 bases between.

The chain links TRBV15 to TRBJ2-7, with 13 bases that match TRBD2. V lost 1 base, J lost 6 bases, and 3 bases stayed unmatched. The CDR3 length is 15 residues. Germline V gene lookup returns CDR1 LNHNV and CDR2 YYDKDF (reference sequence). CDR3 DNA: TGTGCCACCAGCAGAGGGACTAGCGGGAGCGCCGAGCAGTACTTC. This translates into CATSRGTSGSAEQYF.

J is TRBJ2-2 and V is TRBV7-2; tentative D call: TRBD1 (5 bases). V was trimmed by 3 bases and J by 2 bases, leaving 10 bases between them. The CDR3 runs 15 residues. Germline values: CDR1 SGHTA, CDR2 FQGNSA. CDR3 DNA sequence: TGTGCCAGCAGCTTCAGACAGACAAACACCGGGGAGCTGTTTTTT. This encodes CASSFRQTNTGELFF.

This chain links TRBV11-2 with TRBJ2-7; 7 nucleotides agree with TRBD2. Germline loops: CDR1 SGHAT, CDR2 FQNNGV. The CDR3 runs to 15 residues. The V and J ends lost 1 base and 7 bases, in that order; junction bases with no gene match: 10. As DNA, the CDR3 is TGTGCCAGCAGCTTAGTTGCGATGCGGGAGTGGGAGCAGTACTTC. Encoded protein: CASSLVAMREWEQYF.

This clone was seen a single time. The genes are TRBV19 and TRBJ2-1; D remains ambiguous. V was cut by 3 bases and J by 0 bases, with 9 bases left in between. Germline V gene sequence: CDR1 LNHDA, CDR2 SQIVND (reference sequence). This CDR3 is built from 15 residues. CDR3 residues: CASSIALSSYNEQFF. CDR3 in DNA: TGTGCCAGTAGTATCGCCCTCAGCTCCTACAATGAGCAGTTCTTC.

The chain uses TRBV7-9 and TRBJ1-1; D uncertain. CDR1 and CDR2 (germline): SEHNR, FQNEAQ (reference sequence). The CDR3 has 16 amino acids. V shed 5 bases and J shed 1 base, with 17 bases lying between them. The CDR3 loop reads CASSAPEGLANTEAFF. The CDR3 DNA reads TGTGCCAGCAGCGCCCCTGAGGGTTTGGCGAACACTGAAGCTTTCTTT.

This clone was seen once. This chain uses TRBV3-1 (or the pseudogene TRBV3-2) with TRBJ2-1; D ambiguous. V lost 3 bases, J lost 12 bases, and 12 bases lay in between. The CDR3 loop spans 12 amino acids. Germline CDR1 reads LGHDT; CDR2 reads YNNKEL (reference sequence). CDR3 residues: CASSHRSAVQFF. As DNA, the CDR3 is TGTGCCAGCAGCCACCGCAGTGCAGTGCAGTTCTTC.

In nucleotides, the CDR3 is TGTGCCAGCAGAGCCCAGGTTGCAACTAATGAAAAACTGTTTTTT. It translates to CASRAQVATNEKLFF. The rearrangement uses TRBV2 and TRBJ1-4, with unresolved D. This CDR3 region has 15 residues. The germline V and J ends were trimmed by 6 bases and 0 bases, with 11 bases remaining between them. Germline CDR1 and CDR2: SNHLY and FYNNEI. Full variable domain (missing parts from reference TRBV2 and TRBJ1-4): EPEVTQTPSHQVTQMGQEVILRCVPISNHLYFYWYRQILGQKVEFLVSFYNNEISEKSEIFDDQFSVERPDGSNFTLKIRSTKLEDSAMYFCASRAQVATNEKLFFGSGTQLSVL.

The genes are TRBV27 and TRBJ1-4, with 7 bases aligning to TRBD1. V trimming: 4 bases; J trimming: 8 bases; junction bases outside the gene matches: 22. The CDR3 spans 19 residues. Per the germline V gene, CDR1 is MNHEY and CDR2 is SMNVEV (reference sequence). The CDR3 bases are TGTGCCAGCAGTTCGCTGCCGGGACAGATCCCATTATCGTGGGAAAAACTGTTTTTT. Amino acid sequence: CASSSLPGQIPLSWEKLFF.